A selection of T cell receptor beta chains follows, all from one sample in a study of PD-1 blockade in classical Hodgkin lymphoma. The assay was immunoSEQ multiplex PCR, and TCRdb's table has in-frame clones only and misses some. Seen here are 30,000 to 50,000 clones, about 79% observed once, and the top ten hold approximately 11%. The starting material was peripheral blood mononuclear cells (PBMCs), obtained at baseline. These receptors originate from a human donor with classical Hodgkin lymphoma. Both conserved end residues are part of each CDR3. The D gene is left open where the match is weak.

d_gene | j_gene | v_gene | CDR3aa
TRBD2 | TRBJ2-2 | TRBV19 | CASRSSGRVTGELFF
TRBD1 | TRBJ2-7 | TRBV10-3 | CAIRQGVDYEQYF
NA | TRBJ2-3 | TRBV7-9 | CASSSLETDTQYF
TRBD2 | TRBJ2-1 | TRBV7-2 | CASSFGLVNEQFF
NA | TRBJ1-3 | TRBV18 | CASSLDGNLSGNTIYF
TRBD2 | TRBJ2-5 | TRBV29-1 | CSARLAGGRGETQYF
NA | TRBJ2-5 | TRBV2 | CASSGEGSQYF
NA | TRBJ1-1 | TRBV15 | CATSTGYTEAFF
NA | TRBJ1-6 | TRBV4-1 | CASSPHLISPDSPLHF
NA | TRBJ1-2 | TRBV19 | CASSPPGGRAYGYTF
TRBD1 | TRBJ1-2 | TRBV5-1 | CASSSRQGALSNGYTF
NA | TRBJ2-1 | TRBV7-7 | CASSQLQDYNEQFF
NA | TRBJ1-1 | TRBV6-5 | CASSYGVLNTEAFF
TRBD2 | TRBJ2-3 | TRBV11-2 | CASSLGLASFTDTQYF
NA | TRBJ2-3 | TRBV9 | CASSLRTYTDTQYF
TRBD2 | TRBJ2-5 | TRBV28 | CASSLPTSGKRAETQYF
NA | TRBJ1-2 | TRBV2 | CASSEALRGSYGYTF
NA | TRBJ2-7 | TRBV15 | CATSRDLGGRGEQYF
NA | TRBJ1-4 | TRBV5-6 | CASSSGQINEKLFF
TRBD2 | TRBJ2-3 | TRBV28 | CASSLAGGARYQETDTQYF
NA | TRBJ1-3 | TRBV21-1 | CAPVQAGSGNTIYF
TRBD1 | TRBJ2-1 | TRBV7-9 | CASSFRTGDVQFF
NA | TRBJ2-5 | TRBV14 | CASSQEKGVRETQYF
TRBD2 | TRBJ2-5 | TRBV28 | CASSLSPSGGETQYF
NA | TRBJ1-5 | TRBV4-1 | CASSQVRRGVPNQPQHF
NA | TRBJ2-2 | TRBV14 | CASSKGRTELFF
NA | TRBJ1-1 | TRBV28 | CASSLTLRGGGTEAFF
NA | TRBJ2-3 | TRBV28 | CASSKYGGAGWGDTQYF
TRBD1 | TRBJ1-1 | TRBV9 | CASSADRGGTEAFF
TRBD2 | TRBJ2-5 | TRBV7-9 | CASSLASGSGTQYF
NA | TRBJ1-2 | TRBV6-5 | CASSSQGYGYTF
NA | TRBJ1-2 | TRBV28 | CASSLTGPEIYGYTF
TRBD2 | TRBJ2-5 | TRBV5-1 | CASGLAGGQETQYF
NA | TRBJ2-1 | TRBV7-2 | CASSLTPASERGHNEQFF
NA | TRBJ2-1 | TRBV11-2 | CASSLGPGAYNEQFF
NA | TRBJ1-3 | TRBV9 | CASSVGQLYGNTIYF
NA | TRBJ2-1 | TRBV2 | CASSLTHNEQFF
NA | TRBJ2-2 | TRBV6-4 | CASSVDNTGELFF
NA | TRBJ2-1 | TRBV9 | CASSVEGLYNEQFF
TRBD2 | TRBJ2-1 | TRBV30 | CAWSAISGRAAAYNEQFF
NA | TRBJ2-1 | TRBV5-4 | CASSLGGASDEQFF
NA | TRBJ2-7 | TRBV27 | CASRIGVNYEQYF
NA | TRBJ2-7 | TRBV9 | CASSVGLSGSQQYF
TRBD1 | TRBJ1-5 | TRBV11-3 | CASSPGGSNQPQHF
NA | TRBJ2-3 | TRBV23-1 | CASSQSILGKNLTSTDTQYF